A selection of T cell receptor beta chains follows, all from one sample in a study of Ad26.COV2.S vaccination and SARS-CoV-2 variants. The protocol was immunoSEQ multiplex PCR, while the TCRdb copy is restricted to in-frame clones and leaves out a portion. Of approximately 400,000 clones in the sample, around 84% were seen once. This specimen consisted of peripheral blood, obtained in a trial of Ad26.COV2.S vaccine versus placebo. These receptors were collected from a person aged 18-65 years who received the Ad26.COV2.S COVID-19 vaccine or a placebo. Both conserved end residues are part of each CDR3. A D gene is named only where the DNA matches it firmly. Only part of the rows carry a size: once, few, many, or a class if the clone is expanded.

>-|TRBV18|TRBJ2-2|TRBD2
CASSHLTSGRTLSTGELFF
TGTGCCAGCTCCCACCTGACTAGCGGCCGTACACTAAGCACCGGGGAGCTGTTTTTT
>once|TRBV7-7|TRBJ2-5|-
CASSPGGFLGMQTQYF
TGTGCTAGCAGCCCAGGAGGATTTCTGGGAATGCAGACCCAGTACTTC
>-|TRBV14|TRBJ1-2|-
CASSHLGRVYGYTF
TGTGCCAGCAGCCATCTCGGCAGGGTCTATGGCTACACCTTC
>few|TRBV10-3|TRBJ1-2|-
CAISGGGYGYTF
TGTGCCATCAGTGGGGGGGGATATGGCTACACCTTC
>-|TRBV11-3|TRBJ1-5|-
CASSPPRGKYPQPQHF
TGTGCCAGCAGCCCGCCACGAGGTAAGTACCCTCAGCCCCAGCATTTT
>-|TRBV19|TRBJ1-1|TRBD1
CASSLLGTGNTEAFF
TGTGCCAGTAGTCTCCTTGGGACAGGGAACACTGAAGCTTTCTTT
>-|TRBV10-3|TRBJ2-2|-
CATGGLTNTGELFF
TGTGCCACCGGTGGGCTGACGAACACCGGGGAGCTGTTTTTT
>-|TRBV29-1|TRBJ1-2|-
CSVGSGYGYTF
TGCAGCGTTGGTTCAGGCTATGGCTACACCTTC
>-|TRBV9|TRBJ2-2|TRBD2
CASRDRASGNTGELFF
TGTGCCAGCAGAGATAGGGCTAGCGGGAACACCGGGGAGCTGTTTTTT
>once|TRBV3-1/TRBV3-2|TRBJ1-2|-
CASSHLRGRASLPGGYTF
TGTGCCAGCAGCCACCTCCGGGGCAGGGCATCCCTCCCCGGGGGCTACACCTTC
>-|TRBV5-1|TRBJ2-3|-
CASSLGARTSTDTQYF
TGCGCCAGCAGCTTGGGGGCCAGAACTAGCACAGATACGCAGTATTTT
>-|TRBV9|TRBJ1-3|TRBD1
CASRTGTGDNTIYF
TGTGCCAGCAGGACCGGGACAGGGGACAACACCATATATTTT
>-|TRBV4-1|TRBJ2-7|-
CASSQDPVAAGHEQYF
TGCGCCAGCAGCCAAGATCCCGTAGCTGCGGGCCACGAGCAGTACTTC
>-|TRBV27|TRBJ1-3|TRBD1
CASSLTGVGNTIYF
TGTGCCAGCAGTTTAACAGGGGTAGGAAACACCATATATTTT
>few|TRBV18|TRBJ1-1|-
CASSPLKAMTEAFF
TGTGCCAGCTCACCACTTAAGGCGATGACTGAAGCTTTCTTT